One sample yielded the 21 T cell receptor beta chains listed below, sequenced in a study of cytomegalovirus exposure and HLA in healthy donors. The study ran its PCR with 60 Vbeta and 13 Jbeta primers. Produced via immunoSEQ multiplex PCR; TCRdb's table is partial and in-frame only. Of approximately 70,000 clones in the sample, 70% to 85% were seen once. The sequenced sample was PBMCs. The receptors were gathered from a man in his 60s in good health and CMV-seropositive.

The chain couples TRBV27 to TRBJ1-2; D is unclear. The CDR3 has 14 amino acids. Trimming stripped 0 bases from V and 3 bases from J, with 8 bases between. Germline CDR1 reads MNHEY; CDR2 reads SMNVEV (reference sequence). The CDR3 region has the DNA TGTGCCAGCAGTTTATCGAGGAGTTACTATGGCTACACCTTC. This gives the protein CASSLSRSYYGYTF.

This chain uses TRBV27 with TRBJ2-2, with 10 bases identical to TRBD2. Losses at the gene ends were 5 bases for V and 7 bases for J; bases not matched to a gene: 10. CDR1 and CDR2 from the germline V gene are MNHEY and SMNVEV (reference sequence). The CDR3 runs to 16 residues. The CDR3: CASSPQAGGRGGELFF. As DNA, the CDR3 is TGTGCCAGCAGTCCTCAAGCGGGGGGGCGGGGCGGGGAGCTGTTTTTT.

This clone was observed a handful of times. This chain connects TRBV21-1 to TRBJ2-7; TRBD1 was called by the table and not checked on the DNA. TRBV21-1 is a pseudogene locus. The CDR3 contains 13 residues. The DNA of the CDR3 is TGTGCCAGCATCGCGGACAGGTCCTACGAGCAGTACTTC. Protein product: CASIADRSYEQYF.

V and J are TRBV11-3 and TRBJ1-2; 7 nucleotides match TRBD1. With 5 bases clipped from V and 5 bases from J, the junction kept 5 bases outside the gene matches. The length of the CDR3 is 13 residues. Per the germline V gene, CDR1 is SGHNT and CDR2 is YENEEA. The DNA for the CDR3 is TGTGCCAGCAGCACCGGGACAGCATATGGCTACACCTTC. Protein: CASSTGTAYGYTF.

The V and J genes are TRBV6-1 and TRBJ2-7, with TRBD2 identical over 11 bases. With V trimmed by 7 bases and J by 2 bases, 4 bases remained unmatched. Germline CDR1 is MNHNS and CDR2 is SASEGT. The CDR3 sequence is 14 residues long. As DNA, the CDR3 is TGTGCCAGCACCGAGACTAGCGGGGCCTACGAGCAGTACTTC. This translates into CASTETSGAYEQYF.

V gene TRBV2 combines with J gene TRBJ2-4, with 10 bases that match TRBD1. V lost 6 bases to trimming and J lost 6 bases; unmatched junction nucleotides: 11. Looked up from germline, CDR1 is SNHLY and CDR2 is FYNNEI. CDR3 size: 16 residues. The chain's CDR3 is CASSLRTGGLVNIQYF. The DNA of the CDR3 is TGTGCCAGCAGCCTCAGGACAGGGGGGCTGGTAAACATTCAGTACTTC. The variable domain in full, completed from reference TRBV2 and TRBJ2-4, reads EPEVTQTPSHQVTQMGQEVILRCVPISNHLYFYWYRQILGQKVEFLVSFYNNEISEKSEIFDDQFSVERPDGSNFTLKIRSTKLEDSAMYFCASSLRTGGLVNIQYFGAGTRLSVL.

Only a few counts were recorded for this clone. V is TRBV7-9 and J is TRBJ2-3, with a possible D match to TRBD2 (5 bases). Germline CDR1 and CDR2: SEHNR and FQNEAQ (reference sequence). This CDR3 is 17 amino acids long. Between the trimmed V and J ends, which lost 1 base and 3 bases, there was a span of 17 bases. The chain's CDR3 is CASSLGSLAPKTDTQYF. CDR3 nucleotides: TGTGCCAGCAGCTTAGGTTCTCTAGCTCCAAAGACAGATACGCAGTATTTT.

The J gene is TRBJ1-1, the V gene TRBV18; D unclear. Germline-derived CDR1 and CDR2 are KGHSH and LQKENI. This CDR3 has 13 amino acids. V lost 3 bases and J lost 7, with 12 bases in between. The CDR3 loop is CASSPVTIGEAFF. In DNA, the CDR3 is TGTGCCAGCTCACCTGTTACTATAGGTGAAGCTTTCTTT.

The V and J genes are TRBV5-1 and TRBJ2-7, with D possibly matching TRBD2 (6 bases). V lost 0 bases and J lost 0, with 10 bases in between. Germline loops: CDR1 SGHRS, CDR2 YFSETQ. The CDR3 spans 15 residues. The CDR3 DNA is TGCGCCAGCAGCTTGGGCGGGACCAGCTCCTACGAGCAGTACTTC. This gives the protein CASSLGGTSSYEQYF.

The chain recombines TRBV27 with TRBJ1-4; TRBD1 is a possible D gene (5 bases). Trimming cost V 5 bases and J 5 bases, with 12 bases left between them. Germline assignment: CDR1 MNHEY and CDR2 SMNVEV (reference sequence). The CDR3 has 14 residues. DNA for the CDR3: TGTGCCAGCAGTCCAGGGTTCCAAAATGAAAAACTGTTTTTT. Protein sequence: CASSPGFQNEKLFF.

This clone occurred once. Here the CDR3 DNA reads TGTGCCAGCAGTCAAAAAATTTCCTACGAGCAGTACTTC. Its translation: CASSQKISYEQYF. The chain employs TRBV27 and TRBJ2-7; D is unresolved. The CDR3 is made up of 13 amino acids. Per the germline V gene, CDR1 is MNHEY and CDR2 is SMNVEV (reference sequence). The V and J ends lost 5 bases and 1 base respectively, with 9 bases between them.

The chain recombines TRBV5-6 with TRBJ1-5; D ambiguous. Germline V lookup: CDR1 SGHDT, CDR2 YYEEEE. Trimming removed 1 base at V and 5 bases at J, with 13 bases between. The CDR3 is 15 amino acids. CDR3 residues: CASSLRRITHQPQHF. The CDR3 DNA reads TGTGCCAGCAGCTTGAGGAGGATTACTCATCAGCCCCAGCATTTT.

The chain links TRBV5-1 to TRBJ1-1; D gene ambiguous. Germline V gene sequence: CDR1 SGHRS, CDR2 YFSETQ. The CDR3 is 15 amino acids. Trimming stripped 0 bases from V and 4 bases from J, with 13 bases between. The CDR3 region is CASSLGIAEGTEAFF. CDR3 in DNA: TGCGCCAGCAGCTTGGGCATTGCGGAGGGCACTGAAGCTTTCTTT.

The chain joins TRBV4-1 to TRBJ2-7, with 8 positions matching TRBD1. Unmatched junction bases numbered 9, after V lost 5 bases and J lost 3 bases. The germline V gene has CDR1 MGHRA and CDR2 YSYEKL. This CDR3 region has 15 residues. CDR3 in DNA: TGCGCCAGCAGCACACAGGCCGGGACAGGCTACGAGCAGTACTTC. Protein: CASSTQAGTGYEQYF.

This clone has a handful of counts. V usage is TRBV7-9 and J usage is TRBJ1-3; D call uncertain. The CDR3 is 16 residues long. Germline CDR1 and CDR2: SEHNR and FQNEAQ (reference sequence). V lost 3 bases to trimming and J lost 0 bases, with 12 bases between them. This chain's CDR3 is CASSFSRLFSGNTIYF. The CDR3 nucleotides are TGTGCCAGCAGCTTTTCTAGGTTATTCTCTGGAAACACCATATATTTT.

This clone was picked up a small number of times. V is TRBV7-9 and J is TRBJ1-1, with 7 bases lining up with TRBD1. The CDR3 covers 16 residues. CDR1 and CDR2 from the germline V gene are SEHNR and FQNEAQ (reference sequence). The J segment lost 0 bases and the V segment lost 1 base, leaving 5 bases of the junction unmatched. The CDR3 is CASSLGPGQLNTEAFF. The CDR3 coding sequence is TGTGCCAGCAGCTTAGGTCCGGGACAGCTGAACACTGAAGCTTTCTTT.

In its sample, this clone was seen a few times. This chain connects TRBV2 to TRBJ2-7; D gene ambiguous. The germline V gene has CDR1 SNHLY and CDR2 FYNNEI. V was shortened by 3 bases and J by 0 bases, with 9 bases between the two germline ends. CDR3 length: 14 amino acids. The chain's CDR3 is CASSDQQRSYEQYF. The CDR3 DNA reads as TGTGCCAGCAGTGACCAGCAGCGCTCCTACGAGCAGTACTTC.

This sequence joins TRBV2 and TRBJ1-2; 9 nucleotides align to TRBD1. The CDR3 covers 15 residues. Germline V gene data show CDR1 as SNHLY and CDR2 as FYNNEI. V gave up 7 bases and J gave up 4 bases; unmatched junction bases: 10. CDR3 nucleotide sequence: TGTGCCAGCACCCGAGGGGACAGGGTGGCCTATGGCTACACCTTC. Translated: CASTRGDRVAYGYTF.

This sequence joins TRBV6-5 and TRBJ2-1; unclear D gene. The germline CDR1 and CDR2 sequences are MNHEY and SVGAGI. This CDR3 is 11 amino acids long. Trimming cost V 8 bases and J 2 bases, with 4 bases left between them. Here the CDR3 DNA reads TGTGCCAGCTCCGCCTACAATGAGCAGTTCTTC. Amino acid sequence: CASSAYNEQFF.

This clone occurred a few times. The V and J genes are TRBV6-5 and TRBJ1-5; TRBD1 matches at 8 bases. Germline V gives CDR1 MNHEY, CDR2 SVGAGI. This CDR3 has 15 amino acids. With 9 bases clipped from V and 0 bases from J, the junction kept 7 bases outside the gene matches. The CDR3 is CASAQGGYSNQPQHF. CDR3 coding DNA: TGTGCCAGTGCACAGGGGGGCTATAGCAATCAGCCCCAGCATTTT.

The chain links TRBV7-9 to TRBJ1-2; TRBD1 agrees at 7 bases. V was pared by 4 bases and J by 6 bases, with 11 bases of the junction left unmatched. This CDR3 is built from 15 residues. Germline assignment: CDR1 SEHNR and CDR2 FQNEAQ (reference sequence). The CDR3 spells CASSSLRETGNGYTF. As DNA, the CDR3 is TGTGCCAGCAGCTCCCTTCGGGAGACAGGGAATGGCTACACCTTC.